These 14 T cell receptor beta chains came from one sample sequenced in a study of blood T cell repertoires in COVID-19. The method was immunoSEQ multiplex PCR; TCRdb's version includes in-frame clones alone and lacks a portion of them. Of approximately 90,000 clones listed, roughly 80% are singletons. Sequencing used peripheral blood. The receptors stem from a man aged 65 to 85 with COVID-19, enrolled during active disease.

The rearrangement links TRBV11-3 to TRBJ1-2; TRBD1 might be the D (5 bases). Trimming took off 1 base at V and 4 bases at J, with 16 bases between the two ends. CDR1 is SGHNT and CDR2 is YENEEA in the germline V gene. The CDR3 spans 16 residues. The CDR3 region is CASSLGGNIGAYGYTF. The CDR3 coding sequence is TGTGCCAGCAGCTTAGGGGGCAACATAGGAGCCTATGGCTACACCTTC.

The CDR3 spells CASGTRDRYEKLFF. The DNA for the CDR3 is TGTGCCAGCGGGACCCGGGACAGATATGAAAAACTGTTTTTT. This chain uses TRBV27 with TRBJ1-4, with TRBD1 matching 7 bases. V trimming: 8 bases; J trimming: 6 bases; junction bases outside the gene matches: 9. This CDR3 is 14 amino acids long. Germline-derived CDR1 and CDR2 are MNHEY and SMNVEV (reference sequence).

This clone rates as medium-sized. The chain links TRBV19 to TRBJ2-7; D is perhaps TRBD2 (5 bases). The CDR3 has 12 residues. Germline lookup yields CDR1 LNHDA and CDR2 SQIVND (reference sequence). V was cut by 5 bases and J by 3 bases, with 8 bases left in between. Here the CDR3 reads CASSALGYEQYF. CDR3 nucleotides: TGTGCCAGTAGTGCACTAGGCTACGAGCAGTACTTC.

The CDR3 region is CASSPASSGTYNEQFF. In nucleotides, the CDR3 is TGTGCCAGCAGCCCCGCGTCTAGCGGGACCTACAATGAGCAGTTCTTC. The rearrangement links TRBV28 to TRBJ2-1; 9 bases agree with TRBD2. The germline CDR1 and CDR2 sequences are MDHEN and SYDVKM. The V gene end was trimmed by 6 bases and the J gene end by 2 bases; junction bases not matched to a gene: 8. The CDR3 covers 16 residues. Full variable domain (rest looked up from reference TRBV28 and TRBJ2-1): DVKVTQSSRYLVKRTGEKVFLECVQDMDHENMFWYRQDPGLGLRLIYFSYDVKMKEKGDIPEGYSVSREKKERFSLILESASTNQTSMYLCASSPASSGTYNEQFFGPGTRLTVL.

The rearrangement joins TRBV6-2 or TRBV6-3 to TRBJ2-7, with no clear D. This CDR3 contains 12 residues. V shed 2 bases and J shed 4 bases, with 6 bases lying between them. Germline V CDR1 and CDR2: MNHEY, SVGEGT. This CDR3 reads CASSYRRYEQYF. CDR3 bases: TGTGCCAGCAGTTACAGGAGATACGAGCAGTACTTC.

The chain uses TRBV10-3 and TRBJ1-1; 10 nucleotides align to TRBD1. CDR1 ENHRY and CDR2 SYGVKD come from the germline V gene. The V and J ends lost 7 bases and 5 bases, in that order; junction bases with no gene match: 4. This CDR3 spans 13 amino acids. The CDR3 region has the DNA TGTGCCATCAACCGGGACAGGGGAACTGAAGCTTTCTTT. Its protein product is CAINRDRGTEAFF.

This clone was detected many times. Distinct nucleotide sequences in the sample also encode this CDR3. The J gene is TRBJ1-2, the V gene TRBV21-1. TRBV21-1 is noted as a pseudogene. The CDR3 is 19 residues long. CDR3 in DNA: TGTGCCAGCAGCAAAGGACCGAAAGCAGCGTCTCACTTGTACTATGGCTACACCTTC. It translates to CASSKGPKAASHLYYGYTF.

The chain uses TRBV25-1 and TRBJ2-2; perhaps TRBD2 as D (6 bases). Trimming removed 6 bases from V and 11 bases from J, with 28 bases in between. The germline V gene encodes CDR1 MGHDK and CDR2 SYGVNS. The CDR3 contains 17 residues. CDR3 residues: CASRADGGGFNRGELFF. The CDR3 nucleotides read TGTGCCAGCAGGGCCGACGGAGGAGGGTTCAACCGGGGAGAGCTGTTTTTT.

The V call is TRBV12-3 or TRBV12-4, the J call TRBJ2-7; D unresolved. Trimming pared 2 bases from V and 2 bases from J, leaving 7 bases between. CDR3 length: 13 amino acids. The CDR3 is CASSLRRTYEQYF. The CDR3 region has the DNA TGTGCCAGCAGTTTAAGGCGGACCTACGAGCAGTACTTC.

The J gene is TRBJ1-6, the V gene TRBV9; D perhaps matches TRBD1 (5 bases). The V gene lost 4 bases and the J gene lost 7 bases, with 18 bases spanning the gap. The CDR3 has 16 amino acids. Germline V lookup: CDR1 SGDLS, CDR2 YYNGEE. The CDR3 coding sequence is TGTGCCAGCAGCCCCACCCTGGGGGGTGGGAATTCACCCCTCCACTTT. Translated, it gives CASSPTLGGGNSPLHF. Full variable domain (rest looked up from reference TRBV9 and TRBJ1-6): DSGVTQTPKHLITATGQRVTLRCSPRSGDLSVYWYQQSLDQGLQFLIQYYNGEERAKGNILERFSAQQFPDLHSELNLSSLELGDSALYFCASSPTLGGGNSPLHFGNGTRLTVT.

This clone was seen a handful of times. The chain combines TRBV7-9 with TRBJ1-2; a weak D match, TRBD1 (6 bases). Trimming removed 5 bases at V and 6 bases at J, with 19 bases between. There are 15 residues in the CDR3. Germline V lookup: CDR1 SEHNR, CDR2 FQNEAQ (reference sequence). The CDR3 region has the DNA TGTGCCAGCAGCCTAACCACCGGACAGTTAGATGGCTACACCTTC. It is translated as CASSLTTGQLDGYTF.

The chain couples TRBV20-1 to TRBJ2-5, with D hard to call. The V end was cut by 0 bases, the J end by 10 bases, with 6 bases between. Germline loops: CDR1 DFQATT, CDR2 SNEGSKA (reference sequence). The CDR3 is made up of 10 amino acids. CDR3 loop: CSARDKSQYF. The CDR3 coding sequence is TGCAGTGCTAGAGATAAGAGCCAGTACTTC.

This chain uses TRBV5-1 with TRBJ2-2; 7 bases agree with TRBD1. Losses at the gene ends were 4 bases for V and 0 bases for J; bases not matched to a gene: 0. CDR3 size: 14 residues. Germline-derived CDR1 and CDR2 are SGHRS and YFSETQ. CDR3 nucleotides: TGCGCCAGCAGCGGACAGGCGAACACCGGGGAGCTGTTTTTT. Its protein product is CASSGQANTGELFF.

The chain has TRBV7-8 and TRBJ1-1; D unclear. V was pared by 5 bases and J by 0 bases, with 7 bases between. CDR3 length: 13 residues. Looked up from germline, CDR1 is SGHVS and CDR2 is FQNEAQ. The CDR3 loop reads CASSRTVNTEAFF. CDR3 in DNA: TGTGCCAGCAGCCGTACAGTGAACACTGAAGCTTTCTTT.